The clone carrying this TCR beta chain was observed at least ten times. Antigen unknown. Researchers amplified the TCR beta CDR3 regions from RNA transcripts. When the TCR CDR3 underwent first-round RT-PCR, the HTBI primer set was used. TCRdb re-called the multiplex PCR reads through MiXCR, storing one row per CDR3 protein. In the table there are 350,000 to 400,000 distinct CDR3 sequences, about 15% of which are singletons. Graves' hyperthyroidism qualified as stable when ophthalmopathy did not progress within 18 months. The data were obtained in a study of T cells in Graves' hyperthyroidism and ophthalmopathy. About the research overall: Peripheral blood sampling occurred at initial diagnosis, before any treatment.

The CDR3 extends over 11 amino acids. CDR1 is MNHEY, CDR2 SVGEGT, per germline. The V end was cut by 2 bases, the J end by 6 bases, with 5 bases between. Findings and limits, study-wide: Expanded thyroid clonotypes (above 0.001) were mostly also found in blood.

The source material was blood. The chain uses TRBV6-2 or TRBV6-3 and TRBJ2-7; D is unclear. The sequence was collected from a woman aged 25 to 39 with Graves' hyperthyroidism. CDR3: CASSYVGEQYF. Here the CDR3 DNA reads TGTGCCAGCAGTTACGTAGGCGAGCAGTACTTC.